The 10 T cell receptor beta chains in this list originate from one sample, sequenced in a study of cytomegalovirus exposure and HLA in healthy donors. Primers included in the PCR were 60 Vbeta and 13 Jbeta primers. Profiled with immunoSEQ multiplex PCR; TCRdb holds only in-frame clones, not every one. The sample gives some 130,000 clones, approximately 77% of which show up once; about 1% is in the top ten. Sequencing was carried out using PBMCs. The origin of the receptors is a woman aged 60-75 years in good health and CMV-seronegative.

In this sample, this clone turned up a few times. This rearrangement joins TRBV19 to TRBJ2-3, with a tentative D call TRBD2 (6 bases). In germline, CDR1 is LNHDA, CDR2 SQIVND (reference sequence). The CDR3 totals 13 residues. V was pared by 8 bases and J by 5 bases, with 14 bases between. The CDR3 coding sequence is TGTGCCAGTGCCCCCCGGCGGGAAGATACGCAGTATTTT. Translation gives CASAPRREDTQYF.

The CDR3 loop reads CASSYGGRGTGNTIYF. The CDR3 DNA sequence: TGTGCCAGCAGTTACGGTGGCAGGGGGACTGGAAACACCATATATTTT. The chain couples TRBV6-6 to TRBJ1-3; the match to TRBD1 covers 7 bases. The germline CDR1 and CDR2 sequences are MNHNY and SVGAGI (reference sequence). The CDR3 consists of 16 residues. Trimming cost V 2 bases and J 2 bases; bases outside gene matches: 6.

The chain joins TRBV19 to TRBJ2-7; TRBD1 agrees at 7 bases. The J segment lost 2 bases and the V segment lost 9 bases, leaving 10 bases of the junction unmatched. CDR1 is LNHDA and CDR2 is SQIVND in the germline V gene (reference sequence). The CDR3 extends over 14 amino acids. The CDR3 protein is CASSPTGNPYEQYF. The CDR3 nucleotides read TGTGCCAGCTCCCCGACAGGGAACCCCTACGAGCAGTACTTC.

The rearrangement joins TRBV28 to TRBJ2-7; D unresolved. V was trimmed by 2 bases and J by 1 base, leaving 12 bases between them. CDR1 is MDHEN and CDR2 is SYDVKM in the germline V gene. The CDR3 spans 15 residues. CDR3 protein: CASSLGDLLSYEQYF. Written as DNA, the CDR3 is TGTGCCAGCAGTTTAGGAGACCTCCTATCCTACGAGCAGTACTTC.

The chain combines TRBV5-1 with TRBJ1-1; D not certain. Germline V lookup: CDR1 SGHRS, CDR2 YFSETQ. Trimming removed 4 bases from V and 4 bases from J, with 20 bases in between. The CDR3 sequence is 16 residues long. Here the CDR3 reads CASSGPSGVGSTEAFF. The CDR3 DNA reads TGCGCCAGCAGCGGGCCTAGCGGGGTCGGGAGCACTGAAGCTTTCTTT.

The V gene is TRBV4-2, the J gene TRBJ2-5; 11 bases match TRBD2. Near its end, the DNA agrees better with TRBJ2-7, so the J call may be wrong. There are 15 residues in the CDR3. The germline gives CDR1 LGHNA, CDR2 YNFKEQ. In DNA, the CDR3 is TGTGCCAGCAGCCAAGCGACTAGCGGGGCCTACGAGCAGTACTTC. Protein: CASSQATSGAYEQYF.

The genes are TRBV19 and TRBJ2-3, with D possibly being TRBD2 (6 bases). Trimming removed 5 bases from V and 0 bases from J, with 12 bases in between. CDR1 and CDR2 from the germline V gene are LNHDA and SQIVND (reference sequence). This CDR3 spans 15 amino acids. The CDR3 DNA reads TGTGCCAGTAGTGGGCGGCGGGGAAGCACAGATACGCAGTATTTT. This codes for CASSGRRGSTDTQYF.

The DNA of the CDR3 is TGTGCCAGCAGTAAAAGGGGACTTGGCGGCTACACCTTC. This translates into CASSKRGLGGYTF. The chain combines TRBV27 with TRBJ1-2; a possible D gene is TRBD1 (5 bases). Germline CDR1 reads MNHEY; CDR2 reads SMNVEV (reference sequence). The CDR3 length is 13 residues. V lost 5 bases, J lost 8 bases, and 15 bases lay in between.

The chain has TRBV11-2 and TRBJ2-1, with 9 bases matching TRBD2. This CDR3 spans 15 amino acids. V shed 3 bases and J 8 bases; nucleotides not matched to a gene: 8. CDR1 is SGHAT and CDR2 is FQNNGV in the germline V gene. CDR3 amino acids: CASSFGTSSADEQFF. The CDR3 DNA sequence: TGTGCCAGCAGCTTCGGGACTAGCAGTGCCGATGAGCAGTTCTTC.

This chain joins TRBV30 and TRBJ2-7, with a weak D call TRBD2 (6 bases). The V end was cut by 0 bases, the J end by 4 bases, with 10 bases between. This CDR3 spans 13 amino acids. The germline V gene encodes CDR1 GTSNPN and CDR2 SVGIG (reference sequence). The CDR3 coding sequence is TGTGCCTGGAGTGTGTCCGGGAGATACGAGCAGTACTTC. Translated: CAWSVSGRYEQYF.